The rows below give T cell receptor beta chains drawn from one sample of a study of OX40 agonist ivuxolimab in advanced cancers. The repertoire was sequenced with immunoSEQ multiplex PCR; TCRdb's copy has only in-frame clones and lacks some. Of fewer than 55,000 clones listed, 80% to 90% are singletons. Sequences were derived from CD4+ or CD8+ T cells sorted from blood, sampled in a trial of the OX40 agonist ivuxolimab. The receptors stem from an adult with an advanced solid tumor such as melanoma, head and neck, liver or kidney cancer. CDR3s include the opening cysteine and the closing phenylalanine or tryptophan. Each record gives: CDR3 DNA, CDR3 protein, J gene, V gene, CDR3 length, clone size, D gene. D genes are given only for firm matches. The listing skips clone size in some rows; elsewhere it reads once, few, many or a size class.

DNA: TGTGCCAGCAGTGAAGAGCAGGGTTATAATGAAAAACTGTTTTTT
CDR3: CASSEEQGYNEKLFF
J: TRBJ1-4
V: TRBV6-1
length: 15
size: NA
D: NA

DNA: TGTGCCAGCAGTTACGCCGAGACTAGCATCTACGAGCAGTACTTC
CDR3: CASSYAETSIYEQYF
J: TRBJ2-7
V: TRBV6-5
length: 15
size: NA
D: TRBD2

DNA: TGTGCCAGTAGTATAGCAGGCACTGAAGCTTTCTTT
CDR3: CASSIAGTEAFF
J: TRBJ1-1
V: TRBV19
length: 12
size: few
D: NA

DNA: TGTGCCAGCAGTTTGATTGAAGGGTATGAGCAGTTCTTC
CDR3: CASSLIEGYEQFF
J: TRBJ2-1
V: TRBV27
length: 13
size: NA
D: NA

DNA: TGTGCCAGCAGCCAAACCCCCGGGACAGGGGGCAACACTGAAGCTTTCTTT
CDR3: CASSQTPGTGGNTEAFF
J: TRBJ1-1
V: TRBV5-6
length: 17
size: NA
D: TRBD1

DNA: TGCGCCAGCAGCCAAGGAGGACAGGGTTCCTACGAGCAGTACTTC
CDR3: CASSQGGQGSYEQYF
J: TRBJ2-7
V: TRBV4-1
length: 15
size: NA
D: TRBD1

DNA: TGTGCCAGCAGCTTAGCGGGCAGGGGGCGCACAGATACGCAGTATTTT
CDR3: CASSLAGRGRTDTQYF
J: TRBJ2-3
V: TRBV13
length: 16
size: once
D: TRBD1

DNA: TGTGCCAGCAGCAAAGTTCCACAGAAATACGAGCAGTACTTC
CDR3: CASSKVPQKYEQYF
J: TRBJ2-7
V: TRBV21-1
length: 14
size: NA
D: NA

DNA: TGTGCCAGCAGTTGGACAGGGGTGCGTCAGCCCCAGCATTTT
CDR3: CASSWTGVRQPQHF
J: TRBJ1-5
V: TRBV2
length: 14
size: NA
D: TRBD1

DNA: TGTGCCAGCAGTTACGAAGGGACGCTCAAGCAGTACTTC
CDR3: CASSYEGTLKQYF
J: TRBJ2-7
V: TRBV6-5
length: 13
size: NA
D: NA

DNA: TGCGCCAGCAGCTTGGATGTAGGAGGCTCTGGGGCCAACGTCCTGACTTTC
CDR3: CASSLDVGGSGANVLTF
J: TRBJ2-6
V: TRBV5-1
length: 17
size: NA
D: NA

DNA: TGTGCCAGCAGCGCAAATCCACGGGGACAGGGCCCCCAGCCCCAGCATTTT
CDR3: CASSANPRGQGPQPQHF
J: TRBJ1-5
V: TRBV9
length: 17
size: NA
D: TRBD1

DNA: TGCGCCAGCAGCTTCTCCCCCTACGAGCAGTACTTC
CDR3: CASSFSPYEQYF
J: TRBJ2-7
V: TRBV5-1
length: 12
size: NA
D: NA

DNA: TGTGCCAGCAGTCGGACCTGGGTTGAGACTGAAGCCTTCTTT
CDR3: CASSRTWVETEAFF
J: TRBJ1-1
V: TRBV7-9
length: 14
size: NA
D: NA

DNA: TGTGCCAGCATCGGGCTAGCGGGGGGCGGTACGCAGTATTTT
CDR3: CASIGLAGGGTQYF
J: TRBJ2-3
V: TRBV6-1
length: 14
size: NA
D: TRBD2